Below, 9 T cell receptor beta chains from the same sample are listed, as sequenced in a study of beta chain features in type 1 diabetes. Study results and caveats: A moderate, significant TCRB CDR3 shortening appeared in type 1 diabetes across four CD4+ subsets.

The study reverse transcribed the entire isolated RNA, so it sequenced expressed TCRB transcripts. Produced via immunoSEQ multiplex PCR; TCRdb's table is partial and in-frame only. Of 500,000 to 800,000 clones in the sample, under 15% were seen once. Their specific antigens are unknown. Sequenced input: naive CD4+ T cells from blood. These receptors came from a man between 25 and 39 years old with type 1 diabetes.

The chain joins TRBV30 to TRBJ2-7, with 10 bases fitting TRBD1. CDR3 length equals 14 residues. V shed 3 bases, J shed 4 bases, and the junction held 6 bases outside the gene matches. In germline, CDR1 is GTSNPN, CDR2 SVGIG (reference sequence). The CDR3 protein is CAWSARTGGYEQYF. As DNA, the CDR3 is TGTGCCTGGAGCGCTAGGACAGGGGGATACGAGCAGTACTTC.

This clone came up once. At one end, the junction sequence differs from germline, possibly due to a read error. Other DNA sequences in this sample translate to the same CDR3. The CDR3 spells CAWSVGGGDIQYF. CDR3 DNA: TGTGCCTGGAGTGTAGGGGGCGGAGACATACAGTACTTC. This rearrangement joins TRBV30 to TRBJ2-4; 7 nucleotides align to TRBD1. The CDR3 is made up of 13 amino acids. Germline-derived CDR1 and CDR2 are GTSNPN and SVGIG (reference sequence). The variable domain in full, with the rest retrieved from reference TRBV30 and TRBJ2-4, is SQTIHQWPATLVQPVGSPLSLECTVEGTSNPNLYWYRQAAGRGLQLLFYSVGIGQISSEVPQNLSASRPQDRQFILSSKKLLLSDSGFYLCAWSVGGGDIQYFGAGTRLSVL.

This rearrangement joins TRBV7-2 to TRBJ1-2; 9 bases align to TRBD1. CDR1 SGHTA and CDR2 FQGNSA come from the germline V gene. With 4 bases clipped from V and 11 bases from J, the junction kept 8 bases outside the gene matches. The CDR3 has 13 amino acids. CDR3 DNA sequence: TGTGCCAGCAGCTCCAGGACAGGGGTGGATTACACCTTC. It specifies CASSSRTGVDYTF.

This clone was seen a few times. The rearrangement uses TRBV5-1 and TRBJ1-1; D perhaps matches TRBD1 (5 bases). The CDR3 extends over 15 amino acids. CDR1 is SGHRS and CDR2 is YFSETQ in the germline V gene. Trimming stripped 3 bases from V and 7 bases from J, with 19 bases between. The CDR3 DNA is TGCGCCAGCAGCTCCGGATTTCAGGGAGAGGTTGAAGCTTTCTTT. Translating gives CASSSGFQGEVEAFF.

The rearrangement joins TRBV5-6 to TRBJ2-5, with D tentatively TRBD1 (6 bases). This CDR3 is built from 13 residues. The ends were cut back, 4 bases at V and 5 bases at J, with 12 bases in the middle. The germline CDR1 and CDR2 sequences are SGHDT and YYEEEE. The CDR3 region is CASSAGVLETQYF. Written as DNA, the CDR3 is TGTGCCAGCAGCGCAGGGGTTCTGGAGACCCAGTACTTC.

The chain recombines TRBV29-1 with TRBJ1-1, with 7 bases fitting TRBD1. V was clipped by 0 bases and J by 10 bases; unmatched bases: 8. This CDR3 comprises 13 residues. Germline V gene sequence: CDR1 SQVTM, CDR2 ANQGSEA. This CDR3 reads CSVEESGRGLAFF. The CDR3, as DNA: TGCAGCGTTGAAGAATCTGGCAGGGGGTTAGCTTTCTTT.

This clone was counted between two and nine times. This sequence joins TRBV7-2 and TRBJ2-7; TRBD1 might be the D (5 bases). The CDR3 has 14 amino acids. Per germline, CDR1 SGHTA and CDR2 FQGNSA. The germline V and J ends were trimmed by 3 bases and 0 bases, with 9 bases remaining between them. The CDR3 here is CASSFRGTSYEQYF. The CDR3 DNA reads TGTGCCAGCAGCTTTAGGGGTACCTCCTACGAGCAGTACTTC. Full variable domain (remainder filled in from reference TRBV7-2 and TRBJ2-7): GAGVSQSPSNKVTEKGKDVELRCDPISGHTALYWYRQSLGQGLEFLIYFQGNSAPDKSGLPSDRFSAERTGGSVSTLTIQRTQQEDSAVYLCASSFRGTSYEQYFGPGTRLTVT.

There are a few counts of this clone. The chain links TRBV28 to TRBJ2-7, with D possibly matching TRBD1 (5 bases). With 7 bases removed from V and 0 bases from J, the gap between germline ends came to 10 bases. The CDR3 loop spans 13 amino acids. CDR1 and CDR2 (germline): MDHEN, SYDVKM. CDR3 sequence (DNA): TGTGCCAGCATTCAGGGAAGCTCCTACGAGCAGTACTTC. This translates into CASIQGSSYEQYF.

CDR3 in DNA: TGTGCCAGCAGTTACGACAGCCGGGGTTTACAAGAGACCCAGTACTTC. Amino acid sequence: CASSYDSRGLQETQYF. This chain uses TRBV6-5 with TRBJ2-5; TRBD1 or TRBD2 may be the D gene (5 bases each). V lost 2 bases and J 2 bases, leaving 15 bases between the germline ends. The CDR3 runs to 16 residues. Germline lookup yields CDR1 MNHEY and CDR2 SVGAGI.